This T cell receptor (beta chain) was captured by sequencing in a study of blood T cell repertoires in COVID-19. Study summary: The study drew acute and convalescent COVID-19 samples from the United States, Italy and Spain. T cells, B-cell-depleted T cells, or PBMCs supplied cDNA or gDNA.

Methods used by the authors: How many nucleated cells were present was estimated from reference gene primer amplification. The protocol was immunoSEQ multiplex PCR, while the TCRdb copy is restricted to in-frame clones and leaves out a portion. Clonal size and the V and J genes are those of that table, whereas D and trimming came from the DNA. In the table there are 230,000 or so clones, around 84% of which are singletons. The germline CDR1 and CDR2 sequences are SGHNT and YYREEE (reference sequence). J gave up 4 bases and V 0 bases, and 6 bases lay outside the gene matches. The CDR3 runs 15 residues.

The sequence was obtained from a man under 40 with active or convalescent COVID-19. The sequenced sample was peripheral blood. This chain links TRBV5-4 with TRBJ2-5, with 7 bases lining up with TRBD1. CDR3 region: CASSLAFRGPETQYF. The CDR3 DNA follows: TGTGCCAGCAGCTTGGCCTTTAGGGGGCCAGAGACCCAGTACTTC.